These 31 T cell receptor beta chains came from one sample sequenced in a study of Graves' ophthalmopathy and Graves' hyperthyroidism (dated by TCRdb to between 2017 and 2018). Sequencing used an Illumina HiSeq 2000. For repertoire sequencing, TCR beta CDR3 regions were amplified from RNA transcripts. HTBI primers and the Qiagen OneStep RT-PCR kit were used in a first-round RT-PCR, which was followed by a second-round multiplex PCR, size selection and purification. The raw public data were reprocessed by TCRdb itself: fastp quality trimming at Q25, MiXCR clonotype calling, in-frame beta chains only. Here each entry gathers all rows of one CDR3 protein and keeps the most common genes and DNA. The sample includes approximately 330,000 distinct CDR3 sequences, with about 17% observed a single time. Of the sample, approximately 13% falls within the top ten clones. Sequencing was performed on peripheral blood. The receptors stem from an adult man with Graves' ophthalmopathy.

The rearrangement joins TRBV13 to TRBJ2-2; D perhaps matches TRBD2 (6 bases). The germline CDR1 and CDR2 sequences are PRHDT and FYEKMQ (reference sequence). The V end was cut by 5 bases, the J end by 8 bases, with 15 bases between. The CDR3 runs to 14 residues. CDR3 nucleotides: TGTGCCAGCAGCGAAGTGACTAGTTCGGGGGAGCTGTTTTTT. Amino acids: CASSEVTSSGELFF.

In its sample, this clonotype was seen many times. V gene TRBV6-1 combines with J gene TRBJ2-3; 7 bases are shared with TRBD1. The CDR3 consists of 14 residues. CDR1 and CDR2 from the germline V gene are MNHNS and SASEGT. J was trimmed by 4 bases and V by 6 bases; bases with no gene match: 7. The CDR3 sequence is CASSESQGADTQYF. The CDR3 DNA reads TGTGCCAGCAGCGAAAGCCAGGGGGCAGATACGCAGTATTTT.

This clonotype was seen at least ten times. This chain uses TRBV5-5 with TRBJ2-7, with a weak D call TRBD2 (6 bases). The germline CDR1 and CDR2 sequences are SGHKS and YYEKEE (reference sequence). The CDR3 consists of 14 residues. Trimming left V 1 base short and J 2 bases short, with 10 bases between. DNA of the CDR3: TGTGCCAGCAGCTTGAACCTAGCGCCCTACGAGCAGTACTTC. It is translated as CASSLNLAPYEQYF. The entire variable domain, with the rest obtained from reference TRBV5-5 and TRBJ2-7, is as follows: DAGVTQSPTHLIKTRGQQVTLRCSPISGHKSVSWYQQVLGQGPQFIFQYYEKEERGRGNFPDRFSARQFPNYSSELNVNALLLGDSALYLCASSLNLAPYEQYFGPGTRLTVT.

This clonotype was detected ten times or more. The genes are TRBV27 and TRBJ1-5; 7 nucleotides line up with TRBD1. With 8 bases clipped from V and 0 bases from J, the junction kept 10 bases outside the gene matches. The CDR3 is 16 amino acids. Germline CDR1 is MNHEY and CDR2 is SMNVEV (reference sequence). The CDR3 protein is CASHRTGEYSNQPQHF. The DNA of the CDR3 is TGTGCCAGCCACAGGACAGGCGAGTATAGCAATCAGCCCCAGCATTTT.

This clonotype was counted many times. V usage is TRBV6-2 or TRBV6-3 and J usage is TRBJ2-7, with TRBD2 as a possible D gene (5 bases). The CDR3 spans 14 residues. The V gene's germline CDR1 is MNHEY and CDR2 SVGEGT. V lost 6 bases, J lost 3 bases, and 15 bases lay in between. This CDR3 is CASRPRGTVYEQYF. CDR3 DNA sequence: TGTGCCAGCAGACCACGGGGAACCGTCTACGAGCAGTACTTC.

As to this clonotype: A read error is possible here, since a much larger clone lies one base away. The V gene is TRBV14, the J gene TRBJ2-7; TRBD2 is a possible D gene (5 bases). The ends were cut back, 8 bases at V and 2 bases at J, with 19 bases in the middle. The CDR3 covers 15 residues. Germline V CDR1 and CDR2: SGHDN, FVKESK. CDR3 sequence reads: CASGRNPGSAYEQYF. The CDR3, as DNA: TGTGCCAGCGGCCGAAACCCGGGGAGCGCCTACGAGCAGTACTTC.

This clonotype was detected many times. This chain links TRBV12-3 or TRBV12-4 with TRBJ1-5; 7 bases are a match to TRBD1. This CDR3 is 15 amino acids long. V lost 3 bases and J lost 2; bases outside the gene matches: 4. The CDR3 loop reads CASSLAGQGNQPQHF. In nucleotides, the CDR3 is TGTGCCAGCAGTTTGGCCGGACAGGGCAATCAGCCCCAGCATTTT.

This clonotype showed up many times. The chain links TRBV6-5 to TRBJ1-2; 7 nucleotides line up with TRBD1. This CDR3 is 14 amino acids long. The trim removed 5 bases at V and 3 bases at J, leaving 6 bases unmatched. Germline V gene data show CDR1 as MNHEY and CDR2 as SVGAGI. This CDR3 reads CASSTRQGHYGYTF. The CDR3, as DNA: TGTGCCAGCAGTACCCGACAGGGACACTATGGCTACACCTTC.

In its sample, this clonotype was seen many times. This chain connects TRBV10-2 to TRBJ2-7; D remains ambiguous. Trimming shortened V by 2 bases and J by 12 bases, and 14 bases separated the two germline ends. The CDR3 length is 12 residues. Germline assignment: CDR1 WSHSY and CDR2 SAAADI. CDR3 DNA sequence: TGCGCCAGCAGTGAGCACCGAAGAATATTGTACTTC. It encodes CASSEHRRILYF.

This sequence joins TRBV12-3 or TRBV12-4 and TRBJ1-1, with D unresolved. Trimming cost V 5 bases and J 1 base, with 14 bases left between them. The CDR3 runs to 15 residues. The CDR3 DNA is TGTGCCAGCAGTACTCTTAGCGGACCGAACACTGAAGCTTTCTTT. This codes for CASSTLSGPNTEAFF.

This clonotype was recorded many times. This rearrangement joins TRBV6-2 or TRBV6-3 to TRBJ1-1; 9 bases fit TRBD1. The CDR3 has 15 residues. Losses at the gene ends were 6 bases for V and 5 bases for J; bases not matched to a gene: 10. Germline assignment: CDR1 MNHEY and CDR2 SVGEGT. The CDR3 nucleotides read TGTGCCAGCAGCCTTGCGACAGGGGGTTTAACTGAAGCTTTCTTT. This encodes CASSLATGGLTEAFF.

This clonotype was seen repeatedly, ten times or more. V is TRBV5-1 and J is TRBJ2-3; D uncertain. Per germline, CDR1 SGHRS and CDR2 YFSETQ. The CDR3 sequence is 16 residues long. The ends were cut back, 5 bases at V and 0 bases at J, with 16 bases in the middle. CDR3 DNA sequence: TGCGCCAGCAGGGTCAGCAGTACCACTAGCACAGATACGCAGTATTTT. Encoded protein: CASRVSSTTSTDTQYF.

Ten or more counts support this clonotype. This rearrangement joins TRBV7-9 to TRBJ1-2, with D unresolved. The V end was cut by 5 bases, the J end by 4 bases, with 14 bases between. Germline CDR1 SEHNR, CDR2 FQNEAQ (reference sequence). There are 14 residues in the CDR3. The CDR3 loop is CASSPNAGFYGYTF. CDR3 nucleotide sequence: TGTGCCAGCAGCCCGAACGCCGGATTCTATGGCTACACCTTC.

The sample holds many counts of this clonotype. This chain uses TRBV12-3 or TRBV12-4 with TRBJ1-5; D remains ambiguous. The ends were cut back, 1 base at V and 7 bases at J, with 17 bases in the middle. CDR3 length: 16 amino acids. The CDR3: CASSLVSERQLQPQHF. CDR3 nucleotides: TGTGCCAGCAGTTTAGTTTCTGAGAGACAACTCCAGCCCCAGCATTTT.

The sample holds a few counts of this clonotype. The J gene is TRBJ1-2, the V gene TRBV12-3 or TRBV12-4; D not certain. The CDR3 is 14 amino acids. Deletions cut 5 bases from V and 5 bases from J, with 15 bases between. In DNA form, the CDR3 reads TGTGCCAGCAGTAAACCAAATCGATGGTATGGCTACACCTTC. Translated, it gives CASSKPNRWYGYTF.

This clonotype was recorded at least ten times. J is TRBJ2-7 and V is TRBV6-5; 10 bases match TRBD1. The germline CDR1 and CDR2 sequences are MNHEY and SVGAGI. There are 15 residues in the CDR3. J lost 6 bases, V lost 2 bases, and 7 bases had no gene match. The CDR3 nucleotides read TGTGCCAGCAGTTACACCGCGACAGGGGGCATCGAGCAGTACTTC. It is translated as CASSYTATGGIEQYF.

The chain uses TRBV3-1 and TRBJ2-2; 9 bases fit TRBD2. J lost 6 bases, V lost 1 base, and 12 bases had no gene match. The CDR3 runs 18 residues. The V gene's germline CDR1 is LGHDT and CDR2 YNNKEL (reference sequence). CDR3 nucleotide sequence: TGTGCCAGCAGCCAAGTTCGACTAGCGGTCGATCGGGCCGGGGAGCTGTTTTTT. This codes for CASSQVRLAVDRAGELFF.

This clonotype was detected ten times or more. The CDR3 reads CASSYGTGGNYGYTF. The DNA of the CDR3 is TGTGCCAGCAGTTACGGGACAGGGGGCAACTATGGCTACACCTTC. This chain connects TRBV6-5 to TRBJ1-2, with TRBD1 matching over 12 bases. The germline CDR1 and CDR2 sequences are MNHEY and SVGAGI. The CDR3 contains 15 residues. Trimming removed 2 bases from V and 2 bases from J; junction bases left unmatched: 0.

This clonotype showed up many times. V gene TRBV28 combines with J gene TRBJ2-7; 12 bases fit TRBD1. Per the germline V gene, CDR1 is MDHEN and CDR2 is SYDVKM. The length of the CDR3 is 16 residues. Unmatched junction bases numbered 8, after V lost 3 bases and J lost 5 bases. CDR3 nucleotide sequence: TGTGCCAGCAGTTTGCCCGGGACAGGGGGCTTGGACGAGCAGTACTTC. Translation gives CASSLPGTGGLDEQYF. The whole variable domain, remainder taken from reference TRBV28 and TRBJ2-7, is DVKVTQSSRYLVKRTGEKVFLECVQDMDHENMFWYRQDPGLGLRLIYFSYDVKMKEKGDIPEGYSVSREKKERFSLILESASTNQTSMYLCASSLPGTGGLDEQYFGPGTRLTVT.

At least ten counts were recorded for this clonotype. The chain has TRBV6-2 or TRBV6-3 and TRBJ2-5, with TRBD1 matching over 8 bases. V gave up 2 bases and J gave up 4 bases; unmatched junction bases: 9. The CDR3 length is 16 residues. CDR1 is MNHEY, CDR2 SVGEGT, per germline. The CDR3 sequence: CASSYPKGQGRETQYF. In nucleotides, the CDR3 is TGTGCCAGCAGTTACCCCAAAGGACAGGGACGAGAGACCCAGTACTTC.

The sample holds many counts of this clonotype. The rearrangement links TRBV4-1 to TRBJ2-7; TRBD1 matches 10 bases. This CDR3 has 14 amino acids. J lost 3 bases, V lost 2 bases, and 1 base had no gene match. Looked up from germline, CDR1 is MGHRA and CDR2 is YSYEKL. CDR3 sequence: CASSQRTGGYEQYF. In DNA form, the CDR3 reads TGCGCCAGCAGCCAAAGGACAGGGGGCTACGAGCAGTACTTC.

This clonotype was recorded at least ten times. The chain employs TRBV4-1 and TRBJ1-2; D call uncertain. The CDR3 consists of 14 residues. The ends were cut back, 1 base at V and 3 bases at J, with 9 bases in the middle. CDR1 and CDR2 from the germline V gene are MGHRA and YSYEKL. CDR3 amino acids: CASSQVGSDYGYTF. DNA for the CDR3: TGCGCCAGCAGCCAAGTTGGTTCGGACTATGGCTACACCTTC.

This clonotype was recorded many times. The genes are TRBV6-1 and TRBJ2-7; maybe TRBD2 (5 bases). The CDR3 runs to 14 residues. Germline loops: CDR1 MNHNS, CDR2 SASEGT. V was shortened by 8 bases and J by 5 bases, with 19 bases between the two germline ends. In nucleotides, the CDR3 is TGTGCCAGCGTCGCGGAGTTTTGGAGGAACGAGCAGTACTTC. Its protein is CASVAEFWRNEQYF.

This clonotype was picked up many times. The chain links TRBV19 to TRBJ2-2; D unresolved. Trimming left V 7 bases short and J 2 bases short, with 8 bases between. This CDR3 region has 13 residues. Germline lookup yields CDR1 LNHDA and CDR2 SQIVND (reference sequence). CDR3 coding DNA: TGTGCCAGTAACTCGTTAAACACCGGGGAGCTGTTTTTT. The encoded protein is CASNSLNTGELFF.

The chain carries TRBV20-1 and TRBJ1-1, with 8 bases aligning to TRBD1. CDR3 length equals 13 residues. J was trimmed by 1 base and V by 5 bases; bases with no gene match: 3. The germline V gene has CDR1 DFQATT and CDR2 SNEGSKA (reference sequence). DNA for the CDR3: TGCAGTGCTGCCGGGACAGGGAACACTGAAGCTTTCTTT. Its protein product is CSAAGTGNTEAFF.

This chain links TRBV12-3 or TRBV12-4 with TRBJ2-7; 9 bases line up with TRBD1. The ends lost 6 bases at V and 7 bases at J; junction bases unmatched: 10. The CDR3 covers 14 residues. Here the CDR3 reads CASRIQGALGEQYF. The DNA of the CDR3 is TGTGCCAGCAGGATACAGGGGGCTCTGGGAGAGCAGTACTTC.

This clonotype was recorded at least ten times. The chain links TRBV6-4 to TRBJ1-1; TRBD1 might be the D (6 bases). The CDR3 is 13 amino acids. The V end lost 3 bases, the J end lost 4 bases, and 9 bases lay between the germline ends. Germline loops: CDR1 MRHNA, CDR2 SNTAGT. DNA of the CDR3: TGTGCCAGCAGTGAATCCAGGGGCACTGAAGCTTTCTTT. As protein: CASSESRGTEAFF.

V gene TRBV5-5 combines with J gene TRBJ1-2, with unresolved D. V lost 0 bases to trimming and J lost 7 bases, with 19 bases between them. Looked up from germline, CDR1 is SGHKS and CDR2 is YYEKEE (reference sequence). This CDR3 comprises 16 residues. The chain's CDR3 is CASSLVPSRASGGYTF. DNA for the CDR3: TGTGCCAGCAGCTTGGTACCTAGCAGAGCGAGTGGTGGCTACACCTTC.

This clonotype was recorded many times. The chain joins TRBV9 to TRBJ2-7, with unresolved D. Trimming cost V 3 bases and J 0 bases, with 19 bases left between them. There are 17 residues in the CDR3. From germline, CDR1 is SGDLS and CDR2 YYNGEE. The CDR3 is CASSEPPVGLRSYEQYF. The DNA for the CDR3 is TGTGCCAGCAGCGAGCCTCCAGTGGGGTTGCGCTCCTACGAGCAGTACTTC.

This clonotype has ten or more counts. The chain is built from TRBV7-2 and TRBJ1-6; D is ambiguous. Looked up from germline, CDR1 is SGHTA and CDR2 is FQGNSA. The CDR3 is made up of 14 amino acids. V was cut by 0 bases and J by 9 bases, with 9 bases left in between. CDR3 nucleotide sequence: TGTGCCAGCAGCTTAGCGGTCAGTCCTTCACCCCTCCACTTT. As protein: CASSLAVSPSPLHF.

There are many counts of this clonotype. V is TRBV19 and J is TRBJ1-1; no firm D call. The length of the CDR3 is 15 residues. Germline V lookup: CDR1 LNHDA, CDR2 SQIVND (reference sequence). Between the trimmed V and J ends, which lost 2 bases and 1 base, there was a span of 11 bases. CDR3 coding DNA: TGTGCCAGTAGTATAAGAAGGGCTGGGAACACTGAAGCTTTCTTT. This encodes CASSIRRAGNTEAFF.